This TCR beta chain was observed in a study of CXCR3-negative and CXCR3-positive naive CD8 T cells. Study results and caveats: Comparably high diversity was seen in both naive subsets, and much lower diversity in memory CD8+ cells. Against CXCR3-negative naive cells, CXCR3-positive naive cells showed more hydrophobic TRB CDR3s. CXCR3-negative and CXCR3-positive naive cells shared comparable TRBV-TRBJ usage, but memory cells did not.

A CD45RO-CCR7+CD27+CD95- profile was what naive CD8+ T cells displayed. It was by 5' RACE with UMI labels that the TRB cDNA libraries were prepared. TCRdb reprocessed the 5' RACE reads and keeps a single row for each CDR3 protein, giving no DNA. Its table lists roughly 63,000 distinct CDR3 sequences. On this clonotype itself: Its target is not known.

Sequenced: naive CXCR3+ CD8+ T cells from blood. Stated subset: CD45RO-CCR7+CD27+CD95- naive CD8+ T cells expressing CXCR3 (TNR3+). This TCR came from a human donor in good health. Some clones in this sample may be carry-over from other donors' samples.

This CDR3 reads CSATSGSYEQFF. The rearrangement joins TRBV29-1 to TRBJ2-1; TCRdb outputs TRBD2, but without DNA this stays unchecked. CDR3 size: 12 residues. The V gene's germline CDR1 is SQVTM and CDR2 ANQGSEA.